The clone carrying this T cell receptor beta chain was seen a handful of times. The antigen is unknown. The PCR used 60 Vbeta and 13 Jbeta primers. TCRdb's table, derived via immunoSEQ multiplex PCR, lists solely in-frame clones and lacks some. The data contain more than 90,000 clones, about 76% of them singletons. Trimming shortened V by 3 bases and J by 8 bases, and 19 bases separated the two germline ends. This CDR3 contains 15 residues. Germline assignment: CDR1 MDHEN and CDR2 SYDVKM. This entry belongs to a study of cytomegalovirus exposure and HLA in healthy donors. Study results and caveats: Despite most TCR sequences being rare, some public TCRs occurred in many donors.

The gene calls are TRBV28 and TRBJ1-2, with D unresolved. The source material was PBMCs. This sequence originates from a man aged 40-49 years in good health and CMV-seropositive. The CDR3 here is CASSFDQHPSRGYTF. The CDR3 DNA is TGTGCCAGCAGTTTCGACCAGCACCCATCGAGGGGCTACACCTTC.